This is a list of T cell receptor beta chains from one sample in a study of cytomegalovirus exposure and HLA in healthy donors. The table came from immunoSEQ multiplex PCR; TCRdb's copy has only in-frame clones and leaves some out. The sample lists under 130,000 clones; 69% were seen once. Sequences were obtained from PBMCs. The receptors shown here come from a young man in good health and CMV-seronegative. Both conserved end residues are part of each CDR3. A D gene is named only where the DNA matches it firmly. Rows may omit the clone size; those that give it use once, few, many or a size class.

TRBV5-8	.	TRBJ1-5	TRBD1	TGTGCCAGCAGCTACGGGGATGGACAGGGGCGACGGCAGCCCCAGCATTTT	CASSYGDGQGRRQPQHF
TRBV18	.	TRBJ2-5	TRBD2	TGTGCCAGCTCCGAGACTAGCGGAGATGAGACCCAGTACTTC	CASSETSGDETQYF
TRBV7-3	few	TRBJ1-1	.	TGTGCCAGCAGCTGGGGAGGGGAGACTGAAGCTTTCTTT	CASSWGGETEAFF
TRBV2	.	TRBJ1-2	.	TGTGCCAGCCCACCGGCGGCCCGGGACTATGGCTACACCTTC	CASPPAARDYGYTF
TRBV19	once	TRBJ1-1	.	TGTGCCAGTAGTAGCCTCTTACTCGGAGCTTTCTTT	CASSSLLLGAFF
TRBV9	.	TRBJ2-5	TRBD2	TGTGCCAGCAGCGCCCCGGGACTAGCGGGACACCAAGAGACCCAGTACTTC	CASSAPGLAGHQETQYF
TRBV5-1	few	TRBJ1-1	.	TGCGCCAGCCGGGCCGGACAGCCCACAAGTGAAGCTTTCTTT	CASRAGQPTSEAFF
TRBV30	.	TRBJ1-1	.	TGTGCCTGGAGTGGCCCCTCGGGCACTGAAGCTTTCTTT	CAWSGPSGTEAFF
TRBV28	.	TRBJ1-4	.	TGTGCCAGCAGTTTACCATCGGACAGTCGGGAAAAACTGTTTTTT	CASSLPSDSREKLFF
TRBV28	.	TRBJ2-1	.	TGTGCCAGCACCCCTGCGGCCGCGTGGGACAATGAGCAGTTCTTC	CASTPAAAWDNEQFF
TRBV14	few	TRBJ2-3	TRBD2	TGTGCCAGCAGCCCCCTGGGCGGGAGGGGCACAGATACGCAGTATTTT	CASSPLGGRGTDTQYF
TRBV11-3	.	TRBJ2-5	.	TGTGCCAGCAGCTTAGATCTTTTAGCGGACCAAGAGACCCAGTACTTC	CASSLDLLADQETQYF
TRBV2	.	TRBJ2-5	TRBD2	TGTGCCAGCAGTGCGGGACTAGCTGAGACCCAGTACTTC	CASSAGLAETQYF
TRBV28	few	TRBJ1-1	TRBD1	TGTGCCAGCAAAACATACAGGGGGGGCACTGAAGCTTTCTTT	CASKTYRGGTEAFF
TRBV6-1	.	TRBJ2-2	.	TGTGCCAGCATAAAACAGAACACCGGGGAGCTGTTTTTT	CASIKQNTGELFF
TRBV9	.	TRBJ2-7	.	TGTGCCAGCAGCGTAGGAGCGGGCAGGGACTACGAGCAGTACTTC	CASSVGAGRDYEQYF
TRBV10-3	.	TRBJ1-1	.	TGTGCCATCAGACAGTTCACGAACACTGAAGCTTTCTTT	CAIRQFTNTEAFF
TRBV6-5	.	TRBJ1-2	.	TGTGCCAGCAGTTACTCATTCGGGGTAGGGAACTATGGCTACACCTTC	CASSYSFGVGNYGYTF
TRBV7-9	.	TRBJ2-1	TRBD2	TGTGCCAGCAGCTTAGCCGGGGGGACTCTGTTCTTC	CASSLAGGTLFF
TRBV5-1	.	TRBJ2-7	TRBD1	TGCGCCAGCAGAGGGACAGAGTACGAGCAGTACTTC	CASRGTEYEQYF
TRBV2	.	TRBJ2-7	TRBD2	TGTGCCAGCAGTGCCCCGACTAGCGGGAGCTACGAGCAGTACTTC	CASSAPTSGSYEQYF
TRBV2	.	TRBJ2-7	TRBD1	TGTGCCAGCAGTCTGGGGACAGTGGGCTACGAGCAGTACTTC	CASSLGTVGYEQYF
TRBV7-9	.	TRBJ2-1	.	TGTGCCAGCAGAACCGGGACCAGCGGGTCAACGGAGTTCTTC	CASRTGTSGSTEFF
TRBV5-1	.	TRBJ1-4	.	TGCGCCAGCAGCTTGGCCGATGGCCCTGGGCCTGAAAAACTGTTTTTT	CASSLADGPGPEKLFF
TRBV5-1	.	TRBJ2-5	TRBD2	TGCGCCAGCAGCTTTGCGGGAGGCGAGACCCAGTACTTC	CASSFAGGETQYF
TRBV28	few	TRBJ2-3	TRBD2	TGTGCCAGCAGTCAATCAGCGGGAGCAGATGTAGATACGCAGTATTTT	CASSQSAGADVDTQYF
TRBV2	.	TRBJ2-7	TRBD2	TGTGCCAGCAGTGAACAGACTAGCGGCTCTTACGAGCAGTACTTC	CASSEQTSGSYEQYF
TRBV7-9	once	TRBJ2-1	.	TGTGCCGTAAGCAGGGAGAACAGGGACTACAATGAGCAGTTCTTC	CAVSRENRDYNEQFF
TRBV30	.	TRBJ1-6	.	TGTGCCTGGAGTGTAGGGGATAATTCACCCCTCCACTTT	CAWSVGDNSPLHF
TRBV7-9	.	TRBJ1-1	.	TGTGCCAGCAGCTTCGGTTGGAACACTGAAGCTTTCTTT	CASSFGWNTEAFF
TRBV7-2	once	TRBJ2-3	TRBD2	TGTGCCAGCAGCTTAGAGGTAGCGGGAGGAGGAAATACGCAGTATTTT	CASSLEVAGGGNTQYF
TRBV13	few	TRBJ1-1	TRBD1	TGTGCCAGCAGCCCCTGGACAGGGAACACTGAAGCTTTCTTT	CASSPWTGNTEAFF
TRBV7-9	once	TRBJ1-4	.	TGTGCCAGCAGCTTAGCCGGCCAGGGGGAAAAACTGTTTTTT	CASSLAGQGEKLFF
TRBV7-2	.	TRBJ2-1	TRBD1	TGTGCCAGCAGCCCCCAGGGGGCTAGCGCCGGCTCCTACAATGAGCAGTTCTTC	CASSPQGASAGSYNEQFF
TRBV27	.	TRBJ2-3	TRBD1	TGTGCCAGCAGTTTATTGACAGGGGGCGCAGATACGCAGTATTTT	CASSLLTGGADTQYF
TRBV14	few	TRBJ2-1	.	TGTGCCAGCAGCCAAGAAAGCCTCCCCAGGGTGAAGGGCGATGAGCAGTTCTTC	CASSQESLPRVKGDEQFF
TRBV5-1	.	TRBJ2-7	TRBD2	TGCGCCAGCAGCTCGCGGACTAGCTACGAGCAGTACTTC	CASSSRTSYEQYF
TRBV5-1	.	TRBJ2-2	.	TGCGCCAGCAGCTTGGTGGCGGGAACGAACACCGGGGAGCTGTTTTTT	CASSLVAGTNTGELFF
TRBV12-5	.	TRBJ2-3	.	TGTGCTAGTAGTCCCCCAACTAGCACAGATACGCAGTATTTT	CASSPPTSTDTQYF
TRBV6-5	.	TRBJ2-2	.	TGTGCCAGCAGTTACTCGACTGGCGTCCCCGGGGAGCTGTTTTTT	CASSYSTGVPGELFF
TRBV7-6	.	TRBJ1-4	.	TGTGCCAGCAGCTTAAATGCAGTGGGCGAAAAACTGTTTTTT	CASSLNAVGEKLFF
TRBV4-1	.	TRBJ2-3	.	TGCGCCAGCAGCCAAGAAGTGGCAGGCGGGACAGATACGCAGTATTTT	CASSQEVAGGTDTQYF
TRBV2	.	TRBJ1-5	.	TGTGCCAGCTGCCAGGACACCAGCAATCAGCCCCAGCATTTT	CASCQDTSNQPQHF
TRBV9	.	TRBJ2-5	.	TGTGCCAGCAGCCTCCCACCCGGGGGCCAAGAGACCCAGTACTTC	CASSLPPGGQETQYF
TRBV14	.	TRBJ1-2	TRBD1	TGTGCCAGCAGCCCACCGGGACAGGTCCCGGGCTCCTATGGCTACACCTTC	CASSPPGQVPGSYGYTF
TRBV11-3	.	TRBJ2-1	TRBD2	TGTGCCAGCAGCTTAGATTGGCAGCGGGGCAATGAGCAGTTCTTC	CASSLDWQRGNEQFF
TRBV29-1	few	TRBJ1-1	.	TGCAGCGTTATACGGACAGCGAACACTGAAGCTTTCTTT	CSVIRTANTEAFF